This T cell receptor (beta chain) derives from a study of cytomegalovirus exposure and HLA in healthy donors. Study observations and caveats: Owing to their indistinguishability, certain V segments, notably TRBV6-2 and TRBV6-3, were excluded.

With V trimmed by 0 bases and J by 6 bases, 2 bases remained unmatched. The CDR3 is made up of 15 amino acids. Germline CDR1 reads MNHEY; CDR2 reads SMNVEV (reference sequence). This clone was counted only a few times. Its antigen remains unknown. PCR involved 60 Vbeta and 13 Jbeta primers. Assay: immunoSEQ multiplex PCR; the TCRdb copy retains only in-frame clones and omits some. The sample consists of 160,000 or so clones, roughly four fifths of them appearing once. Sequenced input: PBMCs. The chain has TRBV27 and TRBJ1-5; 10 nucleotides match TRBD1. The TCR sequence derives from a female donor in good health and CMV-seronegative. CDR3 in amino acids: CASSLSGTGVQPQHF. The DNA for the CDR3 is TGTGCCAGCAGTTTATCCGGGACAGGGGTTCAGCCCCAGCATTTT.